This TCR beta chain is from a study of blood T cell repertoires in COVID-19. Study-level background: COVID-19 samples collected from the United States, Italy and Spain covered acute and convalescent phases. Sources were T cells, B-cell-depleted T cells, or PBMCs; the material itself was cDNA or gDNA.

Before they entered the study, exposed participants had met a COVID-19 case within 2 weeks. Sequencing was performed with immunoSEQ multiplex PCR; in TCRdb, only in-frame clones are kept and a portion is missing. The table has 300,000 or so clones, roughly 90% seen once. Deletions cut 4 bases from V and 2 bases from J, with 14 bases between. The CDR3 is 15 amino acids. Germline V lookup: CDR1 LGHDT, CDR2 YNNKEL (reference sequence). The clonotype originates from a woman between 45 and 60 years old who had been exposed to COVID-19. The chain couples TRBV3-1 (or the pseudogene TRBV3-2) to TRBJ2-5; D unresolved. The sequenced sample consisted of PBMCs or T cells enriched from blood (not recorded which). CDR3 amino acids: CASSPSAQQQETQYF. The CDR3 DNA sequence: TGTGCCAGCAGCCCAAGTGCACAACAACAAGAGACCCAGTACTTC.